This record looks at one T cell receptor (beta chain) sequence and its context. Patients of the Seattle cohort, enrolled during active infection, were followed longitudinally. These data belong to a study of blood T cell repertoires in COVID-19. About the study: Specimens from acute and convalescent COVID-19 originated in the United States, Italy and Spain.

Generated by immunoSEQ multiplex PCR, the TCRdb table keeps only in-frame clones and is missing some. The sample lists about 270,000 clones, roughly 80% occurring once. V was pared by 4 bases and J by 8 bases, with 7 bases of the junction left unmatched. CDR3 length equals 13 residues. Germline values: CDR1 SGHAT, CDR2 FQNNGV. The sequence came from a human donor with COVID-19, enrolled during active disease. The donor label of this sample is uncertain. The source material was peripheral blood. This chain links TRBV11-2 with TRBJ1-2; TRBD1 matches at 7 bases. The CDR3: CASSSPGGWGYTF. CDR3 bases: TGTGCCAGCAGCTCACCAGGGGGATGGGGCTACACCTTC.